This T cell receptor (beta chain) is drawn from a study of monozygotic twins with inflammatory bowel disease. Germline V gene lookup returns CDR1 DFQATT and CDR2 SNEGSKA (reference sequence). The CDR3 is 12 amino acids. TCRdb re-called the 5' RACE reads; every CDR3 protein appears as one record, without DNA. The table gives fewer than 550,000 distinct CDR3 sequences; the top ten clones make up approximately 2.4% of it. The TCR originated in a human donor with ulcerative colitis or Crohn's disease, or a healthy co-twin of an affected twin (not recorded which). The chain joins TRBV20-1 to TRBJ2-5. Input material: blood. The CDR3 loop reads CSASVSDGTQYF.